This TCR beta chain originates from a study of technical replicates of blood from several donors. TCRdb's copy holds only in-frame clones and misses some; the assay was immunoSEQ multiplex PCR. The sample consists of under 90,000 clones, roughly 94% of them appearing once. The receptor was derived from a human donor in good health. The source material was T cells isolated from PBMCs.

CDR3 in DNA: TGTGCCAGTATACCGGGACACATTTTTCGGGATACGCAGTATTTT. It codes for CASIPGHIFRDTQYF. The chain links TRBV7-9 to TRBJ2-3, with TRBD1 as a possible D gene (6 bases). V lost 9 bases and J lost 6, with 22 bases in between. The CDR3 runs 15 residues. The germline CDR1 and CDR2 sequences are SEHNR and FQNEAQ (reference sequence). The variable domain in full, completed from reference TRBV7-9 and TRBJ2-3, reads DTGVSQNPRHKITKRGQNVTFRCDPISEHNRLYWYRQTLGQGPEFLTYFQNEAQLEKSRLLSDRFSAERPKGSFSTLEIQRTEQGDSAMYLCASIPGHIFRDTQYFGPGTRLTVL.